What follows is one T cell receptor beta chain and its context. Its antigen is currently not known. Within one base of it there is no much larger clone, and no base qualities were kept. The run used an Illumina HiSeq 2000. TCR beta chain libraries were generated through multiplex PCR amplification. The amplified TCR beta chain products were analyzed by high-throughput sequencing. TCRdb ran its own pipeline on the public reads, namely fastp trimming at Q25 and MiXCR clone calling, and kept in-frame beta chains. Rows merge per CDR3 protein into single entries with the most common DNA and genes. The sample table contains roughly 220,000 distinct CDR3 sequences; only one count was recorded for around 34% of them. In total, the top ten clones hold 3% to 4.5% of the sample. This entry comes from a study of breast tumors, draining lymph nodes, adjacent tissues (dated by TCRdb to about 2016). Regarding the research as a whole: The study compared TCR beta repertoires across tumor, adjacent nontumor tissue and axillary lymph nodes from breast cancer patients. The study was designed to assess the relationships and possible T-cell exchange between tumor, surrounding tissue and draining lymph node repertoires in human breast cancer.

Lymph node samples were obtained from the axillary draining lymph nodes of breast cancer patients. The germline V gene encodes CDR1 MDHEN and CDR2 SYDVKM. V drops 5 bases and J drops 4 bases, leaving 20 bases in between. Including the terminal cysteine and phenylalanine, the CDR3 comprises 16 residues. Only the CDR3 part of the read is kept: 48 bases, read in frame from the first base. What the authors observed across the whole study: The conclusion that tumor T cells originate in lymph nodes was framed as consistent with a hypothesis rather than directly demonstrated. Tumor and nontumor tissue repertoires were found to be significantly more similar in luminal-like than in basal-like breast cancer. A scenario in which most tumor T cells derive from the lymph node and then expand within tumor tissue was judged to be consistent with the data. Tumor T-cell repertoires showed less diversity than lymph node repertoires and more diversity than nontumor tissue repertoires, and tumor T-cell repertoires showed preferential V and J gene usage.

The V and J genes are TRBV28 and TRBJ1-2; no confident D gene assignment can be made. This clonotype originated in a female donor with breast cancer. Some clones in this sample may be carry-over from other donors' samples. Source material: axillary lymph node tissue. The CDR3: CASSRIGGPDLYGYTF. At the DNA level, the sequence is TGTGCCAGCAGTCGGATCGGAGGGCCCGATCTCTATGGCTACACCTTC.